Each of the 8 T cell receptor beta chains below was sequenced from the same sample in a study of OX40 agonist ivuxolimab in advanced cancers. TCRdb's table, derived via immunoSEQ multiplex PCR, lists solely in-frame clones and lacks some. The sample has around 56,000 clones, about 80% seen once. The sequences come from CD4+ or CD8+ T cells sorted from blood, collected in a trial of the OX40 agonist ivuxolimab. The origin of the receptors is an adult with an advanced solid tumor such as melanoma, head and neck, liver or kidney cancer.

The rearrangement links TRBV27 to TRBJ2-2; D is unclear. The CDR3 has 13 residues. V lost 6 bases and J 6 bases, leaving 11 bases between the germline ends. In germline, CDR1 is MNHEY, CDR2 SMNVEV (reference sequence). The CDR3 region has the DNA TGTGCCAGCAGCCGCCGTTCTTCCGGGGAGCTGTTTTTT. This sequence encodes CASSRRSSGELFF.

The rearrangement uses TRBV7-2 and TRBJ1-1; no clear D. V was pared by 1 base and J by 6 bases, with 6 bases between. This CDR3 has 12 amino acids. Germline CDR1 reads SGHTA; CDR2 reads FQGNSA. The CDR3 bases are TGTGCCAGCAGCTTAGGGGTACCTGAAGCTTTCTTT. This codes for CASSLGVPEAFF.

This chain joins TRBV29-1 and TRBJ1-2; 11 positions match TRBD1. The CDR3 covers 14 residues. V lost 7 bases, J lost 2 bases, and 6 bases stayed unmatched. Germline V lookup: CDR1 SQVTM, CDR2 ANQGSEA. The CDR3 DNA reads TGCAGCGCCGGACAGGGGGCGGGAAACTATGGCTACACCTTC. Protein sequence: CSAGQGAGNYGYTF.

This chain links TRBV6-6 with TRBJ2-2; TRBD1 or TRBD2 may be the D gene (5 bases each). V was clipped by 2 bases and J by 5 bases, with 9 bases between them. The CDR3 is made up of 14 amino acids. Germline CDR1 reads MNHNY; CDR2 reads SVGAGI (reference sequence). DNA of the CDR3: TGTGCCAGCAGTTACGGGGGTCGGACCGGGGAGCTGTTTTTT. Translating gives CASSYGGRTGELFF.

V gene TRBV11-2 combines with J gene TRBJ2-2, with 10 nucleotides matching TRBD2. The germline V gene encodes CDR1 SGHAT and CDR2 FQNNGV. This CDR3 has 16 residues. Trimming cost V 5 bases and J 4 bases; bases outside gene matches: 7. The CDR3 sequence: CASSPSSGGGTGELFF. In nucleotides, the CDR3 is TGTGCCAGCAGCCCCTCTAGCGGGGGCGGCACCGGGGAGCTGTTTTTT.

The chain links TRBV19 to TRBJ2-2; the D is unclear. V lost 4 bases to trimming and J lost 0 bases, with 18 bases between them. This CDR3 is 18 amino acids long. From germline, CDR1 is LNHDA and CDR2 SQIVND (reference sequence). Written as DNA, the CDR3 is TGTGCCAGTAGTACCAACCGTAGGGTGCAGACGAACACCGGGGAGCTGTTTTTT. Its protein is CASSTNRRVQTNTGELFF.

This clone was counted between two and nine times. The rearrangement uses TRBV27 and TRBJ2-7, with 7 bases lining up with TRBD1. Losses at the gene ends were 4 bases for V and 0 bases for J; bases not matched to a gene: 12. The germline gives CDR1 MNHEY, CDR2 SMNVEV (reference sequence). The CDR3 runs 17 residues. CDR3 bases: TGTGCCAGCAGTTCGGCATACAGGGGCCAGAGCTCCTACGAGCAGTACTTC. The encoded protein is CASSSAYRGQSSYEQYF.

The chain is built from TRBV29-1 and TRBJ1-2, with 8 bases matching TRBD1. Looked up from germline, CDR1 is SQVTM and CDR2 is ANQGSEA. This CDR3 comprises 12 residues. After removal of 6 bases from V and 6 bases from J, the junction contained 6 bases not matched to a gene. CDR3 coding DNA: TGCAGCGTCGTAGGACAGGGAGATGGCTACACCTTC. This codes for CSVVGQGDGYTF.